This T cell receptor (beta chain) was identified during a study of T cells after somatic rescue of genetic block. Data came from immunoSEQ multiplex PCR; TCRdb stores just in-frame clones and leaves some out. The sample gives about 72,000 clones, roughly 91% of which show up once; 2.5% to 3% is in the top ten. The CDR3 loop spans 13 amino acids. V lost 2 bases and J lost 5, with 9 bases in between. CDR1 and CDR2 (germline): ENHRY, SYGVKD. The chain has TRBV10-3 and TRBJ1-2; a possible D gene is TRBD1 (5 bases). Sequenced sample: peripheral blood mononuclear cells (PBMCs). The sequence was collected from a man aged 30-40 years. The CDR3 coding sequence is TGTGCCATCAGTGAGGGGACCCGGTATGGCTACACCTTC. Translating gives CAISEGTRYGYTF.